The subject of this entry is one TCR beta chain. The germline V gene encodes CDR1 LNHNV and CDR2 YYDKDF (reference sequence). The ends were cut back, 5 bases at V and 3 bases at J, with 13 bases in the middle. There are 15 residues in the CDR3. The sample originates from a study of blood T cell repertoires in COVID-19. Clones were sequenced by immunoSEQ multiplex PCR, and TCRdb holds only the in-frame ones, with some missing. The sample includes roughly 200,000 clones, roughly 86% seen only once; the top ten take 3.5% to 4%. The specimen was PBMCs or T cells enriched from blood (not recorded which). The clonotype comes from a young woman with acute COVID-19. This sequence joins TRBV15 and TRBJ1-4; D remains unclear. The DNA of the CDR3 is TGTGCCACCAGCTTGTCTCACATCGCTAATGAAAAACTGTTTTTT. Its protein product is CATSLSHIANEKLFF.